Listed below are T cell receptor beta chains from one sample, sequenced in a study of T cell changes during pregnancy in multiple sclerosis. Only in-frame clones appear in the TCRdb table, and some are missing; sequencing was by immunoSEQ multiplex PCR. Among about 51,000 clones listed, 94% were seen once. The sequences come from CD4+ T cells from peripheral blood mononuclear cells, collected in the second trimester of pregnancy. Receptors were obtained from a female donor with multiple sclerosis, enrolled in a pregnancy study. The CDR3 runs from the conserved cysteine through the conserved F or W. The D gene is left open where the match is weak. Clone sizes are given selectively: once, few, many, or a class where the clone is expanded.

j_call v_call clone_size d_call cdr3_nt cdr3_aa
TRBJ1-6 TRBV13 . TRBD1 TGTGCCAGCAGTCCGACAGGGGCCAATTCACCCCTCCACTTT CASSPTGANSPLHF
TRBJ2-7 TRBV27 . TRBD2 TGTGCCAGCAGTCCGCGACTAGCGGGGGGCTTTTCCTACGAGCAGTACTTC CASSPRLAGGFSYEQYF
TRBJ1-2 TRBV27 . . TGTGCCAGCAGTTTCACAGGGAACTATGGCTACACCTTC CASSFTGNYGYTF
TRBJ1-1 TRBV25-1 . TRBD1 TGTGCCAGCAGCCGATCCCCGACAGGGGCAGAAGGGAACACTGAAGCTTTCTTT CASSRSPTGAEGNTEAFF
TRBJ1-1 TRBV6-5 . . TGTGCCAGCAGTCGGGGAGGGGCGGTGAACACTGAAGCTTTCTTT CASSRGGAVNTEAFF
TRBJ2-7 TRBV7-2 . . TGTGCCAGCAGCATAGAGCGACAGAAGCAGTACTTC CASSIERQKQYF
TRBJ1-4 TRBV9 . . TGTGCCAGCAGCGCGAGGGTAGCAACTAATGAAAAACTGTTTTTT CASSARVATNEKLFF
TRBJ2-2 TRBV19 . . TGTGCCAGTAGTATAGACCCAGGTATTGCCGGGGAGCTGTTTTTT CASSIDPGIAGELFF
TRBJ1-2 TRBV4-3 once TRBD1 TGCGCCAGCAGCCAAGACAGGGGGGTGGATGGCTACACCTTC CASSQDRGVDGYTF
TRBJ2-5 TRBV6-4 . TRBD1 TGTGCCAGTGCTCGACAGGGATCACCGGAGACCCAGTACTTC CASARQGSPETQYF
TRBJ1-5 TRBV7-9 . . TGTGCCAGCAGCACCGACAGTTATCAGCCCCAGCATTTT CASSTDSYQPQHF
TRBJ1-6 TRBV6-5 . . TGTGCCAGCAGCCAAGACAGAGTCTCACCCCTCCACTTT CASSQDRVSPLHF
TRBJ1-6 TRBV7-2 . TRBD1 TGTGCCAGCAGCCCCAGGGGGTCGAATTCACCCCTCCACTTT CASSPRGSNSPLHF
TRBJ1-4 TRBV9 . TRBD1 TGTGCCAACAGCGTAGGGACAGGGGCGGGAGGAAAACTGTTTTTT CANSVGTGAGGKLFF
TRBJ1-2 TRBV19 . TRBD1 TGTGCCAGTAGTATAGCCCGACAGGGAAGTGGCGGCTACACCTTC CASSIARQGSGGYTF
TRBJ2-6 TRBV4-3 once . TGCGCCAGCAGCCAAGAGGCACCTGGGGCCAACGTCCTGACTTTC CASSQEAPGANVLTF
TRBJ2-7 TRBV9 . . TGTGCCAGCAGCCCACGACAAGGGGTAGGGTACGAGCAGTACTTC CASSPRQGVGYEQYF
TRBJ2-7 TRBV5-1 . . TGCGCCAGCAGGCAGGACAGACAATACGAGCAGTACTTC CASRQDRQYEQYF
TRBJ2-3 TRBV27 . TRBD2 TGTGCCAACAGTTTAGCGGGGGGGCCCAGCACAGATACGCAGTATTTT CANSLAGGPSTDTQYF
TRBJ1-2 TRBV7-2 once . TGTGCCAGCAGCTTAGATTCGGCAGGGGTTGGCTATGGCTACACCTTC CASSLDSAGVGYGYTF
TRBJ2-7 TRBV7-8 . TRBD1 TGTGCCAGCAGCTTAACCGAGGGGGCGCGATACGAGCAGTACTTC CASSLTEGARYEQYF
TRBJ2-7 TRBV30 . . TGTGCCTGGAGTCTTGTAGACAGCCTCTACGAGCAGTACTTC CAWSLVDSLYEQYF
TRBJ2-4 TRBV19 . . TGTGCCTCGGAACAGGGAACCAAAAACATTCAGTACTTC CASEQGTKNIQYF
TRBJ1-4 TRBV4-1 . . TGCGCCAGCAGCCAATCTTACGGGGGGCTTAATGAAAAACTGTTTTTT CASSQSYGGLNEKLFF
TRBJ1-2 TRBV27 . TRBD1 TGTGCCAGTAGACAGGGGGTGAACTATGGCTACACCTTC CASRQGVNYGYTF